Listed here is a single TCR beta chain. Its specificity is not known. A read error is possible here, since a much larger clone lies one base away. The data were obtained in a study of molecular identifiers for immune sequencing clone quantification. Background on the study: RNA from roughly 21,000 or 96,000 naive CD8 cells was split five ways in replicates, with four sequenced. Notes on the study in general: Jurkat TCR RNA spiked in from one cell could reportedly be detected among about a million naive cells. Clones with over 20 RNA copies captured over 98% of effector molecules but under 1% of naive ones.

CDR3 length equals 15 residues. Trimming pared 2 bases from V and 6 bases from J, leaving 15 bases between. Germline lookup yields CDR1 MNHNY and CDR2 SVGAGI (reference sequence). Preparation methods for the bulk TCR libraries were those previously described, with listed TCR primers. TCRdb passed the PCR reads through MiXCR, listing each CDR3 protein once. The sample lists 300,000 to 400,000 distinct CDR3 sequences; over 20% were seen once. This rearrangement joins TRBV6-6 to TRBJ2-3; D is ambiguous. The clonotype originates from a human donor in good health. Some libraries in this study had Jurkat cell RNA spiked in. What was sequenced was naive CD8+ T cells from blood, with Jurkat cell RNA spiked in. Subset denoted: FACS-sorted CD8+CD4-CCR7+CD45RA+ naive T cells. CDR3 coding DNA: TGTGCCAGCAGTTACACGCCCCCCATTTATGATACGCAGTATTTT. Translation gives CASSYTPPIYDTQYF.